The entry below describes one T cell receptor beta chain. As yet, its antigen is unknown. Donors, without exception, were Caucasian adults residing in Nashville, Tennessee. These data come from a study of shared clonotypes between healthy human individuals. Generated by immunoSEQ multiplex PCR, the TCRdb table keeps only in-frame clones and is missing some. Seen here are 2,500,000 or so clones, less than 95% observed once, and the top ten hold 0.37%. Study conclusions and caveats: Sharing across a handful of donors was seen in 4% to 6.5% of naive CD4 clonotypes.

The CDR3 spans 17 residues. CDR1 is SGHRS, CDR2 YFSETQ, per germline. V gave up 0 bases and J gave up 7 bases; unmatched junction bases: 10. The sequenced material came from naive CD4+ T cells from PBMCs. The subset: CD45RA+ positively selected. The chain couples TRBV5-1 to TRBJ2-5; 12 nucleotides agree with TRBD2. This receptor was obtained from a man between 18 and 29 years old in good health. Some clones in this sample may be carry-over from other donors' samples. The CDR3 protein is CASSLDLAGGSLGTQYF. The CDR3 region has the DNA TGCGCCAGCAGCTTGGATCTAGCGGGAGGGAGCTTGGGGACCCAGTACTTC.